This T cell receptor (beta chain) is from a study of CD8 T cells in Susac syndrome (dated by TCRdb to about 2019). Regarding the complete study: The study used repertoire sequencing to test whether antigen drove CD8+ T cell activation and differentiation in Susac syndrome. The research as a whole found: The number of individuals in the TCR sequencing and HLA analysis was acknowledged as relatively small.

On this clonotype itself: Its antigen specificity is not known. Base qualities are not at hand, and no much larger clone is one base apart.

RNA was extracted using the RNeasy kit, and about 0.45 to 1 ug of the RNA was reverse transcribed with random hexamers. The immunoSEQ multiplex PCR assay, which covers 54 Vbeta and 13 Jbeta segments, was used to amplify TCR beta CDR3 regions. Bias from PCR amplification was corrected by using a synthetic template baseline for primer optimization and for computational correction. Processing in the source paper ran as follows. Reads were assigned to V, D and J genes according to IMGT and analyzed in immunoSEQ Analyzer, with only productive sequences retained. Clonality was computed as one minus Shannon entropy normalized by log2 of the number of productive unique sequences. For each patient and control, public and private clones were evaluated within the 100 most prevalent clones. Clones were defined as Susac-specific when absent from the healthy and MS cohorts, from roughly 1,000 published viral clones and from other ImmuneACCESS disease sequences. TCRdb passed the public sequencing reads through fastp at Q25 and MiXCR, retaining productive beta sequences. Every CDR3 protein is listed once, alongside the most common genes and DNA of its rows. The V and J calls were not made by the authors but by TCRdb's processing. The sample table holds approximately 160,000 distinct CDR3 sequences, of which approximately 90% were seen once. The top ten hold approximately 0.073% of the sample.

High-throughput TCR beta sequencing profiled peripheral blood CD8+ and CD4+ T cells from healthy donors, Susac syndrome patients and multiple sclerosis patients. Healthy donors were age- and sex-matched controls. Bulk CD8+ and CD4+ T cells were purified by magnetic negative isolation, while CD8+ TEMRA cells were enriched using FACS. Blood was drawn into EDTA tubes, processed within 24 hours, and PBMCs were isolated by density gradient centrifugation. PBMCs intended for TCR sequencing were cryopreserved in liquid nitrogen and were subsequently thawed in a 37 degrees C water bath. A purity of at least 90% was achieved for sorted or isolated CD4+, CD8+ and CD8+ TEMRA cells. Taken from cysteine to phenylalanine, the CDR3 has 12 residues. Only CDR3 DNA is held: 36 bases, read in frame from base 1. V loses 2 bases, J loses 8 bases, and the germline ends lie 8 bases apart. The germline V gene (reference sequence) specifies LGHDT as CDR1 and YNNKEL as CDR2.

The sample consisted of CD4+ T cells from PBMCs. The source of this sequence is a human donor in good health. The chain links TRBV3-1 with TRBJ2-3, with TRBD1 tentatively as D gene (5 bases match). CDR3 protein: CASSQQGSTQYF. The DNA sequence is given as TGTGCCAGCAGCCAACAGGGCTCTACGCAGTATTTT.